Listed here are 26 T cell receptor beta chains from one sample, sequenced in a study of blood T cell repertoires in COVID-19. The table came from immunoSEQ multiplex PCR; TCRdb's copy has only in-frame clones and leaves some out. Of roughly 320,000 clones listed, 85% to 90% are singletons. What was sequenced was peripheral blood. Receptors were obtained from a woman aged 25 to 45 with COVID-19, enrolled during active disease.

V usage is TRBV24-1 and J usage is TRBJ1-5, with 8 bases matching TRBD1. Germline V gives CDR1 KGHDR, CDR2 SFDVKD. The V segment lost 4 bases and the J segment 4 bases; nucleotides outside the gene matches: 8. CDR3 length: 16 residues. The CDR3 bases are TGTGCCACCAGTGACCCTGGGACAGGTCCAAATCAGCCCCAGCATTTT. This encodes CATSDPGTGPNQPQHF.

The chain has TRBV4-1 and TRBJ1-6; the D gene is possibly TRBD1 (5 bases). Germline-derived CDR1 and CDR2 are MGHRA and YSYEKL. The length of the CDR3 is 16 residues. The ends were cut back, 3 bases at V and 7 bases at J, with 16 bases in the middle. The DNA of the CDR3 is TGCGCCAGCAGCCACGCGGTCGGGGGGAAAAATTCACCCCTCCACTTT. Its translation: CASSHAVGGKNSPLHF.

This chain connects TRBV9 to TRBJ1-1; TRBD1 matches at 9 bases. The CDR3 sequence is 16 residues long. Germline-derived CDR1 and CDR2 are SGDLS and YYNGEE. Unmatched junction bases numbered 8, after V lost 0 bases and J lost 5 bases. CDR3 coding DNA: TGTGCCAGCAGCGTAGTGGGGGACAGGGTCGGGACTGAAGCTTTCTTT. This sequence encodes CASSVVGDRVGTEAFF.

The CDR3 is CASSLGVEQYF. In DNA, the CDR3 is TGTGCCAGCAGCTTAGGCGTCGAGCAGTACTTC. The chain couples TRBV11-3 to TRBJ2-7, with no clear D. CDR3 length equals 11 residues. CDR1 and CDR2 (germline): SGHNT, YENEEA. The ends were cut back, 1 base at V and 6 bases at J, with 4 bases in the middle.

The chain employs TRBV28 and TRBJ1-2; 7 bases are a match to TRBD1. V dropped 5 bases and J dropped 11; count of bases not matched to a gene: 2. Germline-derived CDR1 and CDR2 are MDHEN and SYDVKM. The length of the CDR3 is 10 residues. This CDR3 reads CASSRQGYTF. The CDR3 region has the DNA TGTGCCAGCAGTAGACAGGGTTACACCTTC.

This clone has a single count. V gene TRBV5-4 combines with J gene TRBJ1-5; D is perhaps TRBD1 (6 bases). In germline, CDR1 is SGHNT, CDR2 YYREEE (reference sequence). This CDR3 comprises 14 residues. V was cut by 0 bases and J by 4 bases, with 8 bases left in between. The CDR3 loop is CASSLDRENQPQHF. The CDR3 nucleotides are TGTGCCAGCAGCTTGGACAGGGAAAATCAGCCCCAGCATTTT.

This clone was counted once. The V and J genes are TRBV19 and TRBJ1-2; 8 positions agree with TRBD1. Germline-derived CDR1 and CDR2 are LNHDA and SQIVND (reference sequence). The CDR3 spans 17 residues. V gave up 3 bases and J gave up 0 bases; unmatched junction bases: 9. This chain's CDR3 is CASSIYGTGITNYGYTF. CDR3 bases: TGTGCCAGTAGTATCTATGGGACAGGAATTACTAACTATGGCTACACCTTC.

This chain links TRBV19 with TRBJ2-5; possible D gene TRBD1, 6 bases. The CDR3 runs 15 residues. The germline V gene has CDR1 LNHDA and CDR2 SQIVND (reference sequence). V was clipped by 4 bases and J by 1 base, with 13 bases between them. The CDR3 loop reads CASSNWTALQETQYF. CDR3 DNA: TGTGCCAGTAGTAACTGGACAGCACTCCAAGAGACCCAGTACTTC.

V gene TRBV7-8 combines with J gene TRBJ1-4; D not resolved. CDR1 and CDR2 (germline): SGHVS, FQNEAQ. V lost 6 bases and J 8 bases, leaving 13 bases between the germline ends. The CDR3 has 13 residues. The CDR3 bases are TGTGCCAGCAGTGGGCAGGTCGGAGAAAAACTGTTTTTT. It translates to CASSGQVGEKLFF.

This sequence joins TRBV18 and TRBJ1-2; D possibly corresponds to TRBD1 (6 bases). This CDR3 spans 14 amino acids. Trimming removed 2 bases from V and 2 bases from J, with 9 bases in between. Germline V lookup: CDR1 KGHSH, CDR2 LQKENI. The CDR3 nucleotides read TGTGCCAGCTCACCAAGTAGGGGGAACTATGGCTACACCTTC. Translated, it gives CASSPSRGNYGYTF.

The chain joins TRBV6-6 to TRBJ1-1, with 9 bases aligning to TRBD1. The CDR3 extends over 14 amino acids. CDR1 MNHNY and CDR2 SVGAGI come from the germline V gene (reference sequence). The trim removed 5 bases at V and 5 bases at J, leaving 6 bases unmatched. The CDR3 nucleotides are TGTGCCAGCAGTAGGACAGGGGCGGGGACTGAAGCTTTCTTT. Translation gives CASSRTGAGTEAFF.

This clone was detected only once. The rearrangement joins TRBV2 to TRBJ2-1; 11 bases match TRBD2. CDR1 SNHLY and CDR2 FYNNEI come from the germline V gene. V gave up 6 bases and J gave up 8 bases; unmatched junction bases: 9. The CDR3 is 15 amino acids. The CDR3 here is CASSEYSGGAYEQFF. The CDR3 DNA reads as TGTGCCAGCAGCGAGTATAGCGGGGGGGCCTATGAGCAGTTCTTC.

The chain is built from TRBV11-3 and TRBJ2-1; the match to TRBD2 covers 15 bases. The CDR3 covers 16 residues. Trimming removed 5 bases from V and 9 bases from J; junction bases left unmatched: 8. The germline gives CDR1 SGHNT, CDR2 YENEEA. DNA of the CDR3: TGTGCCAGCAGCACAGGACTAGCGGGGGGGCCGGGTGAGCAGTTCTTC. The encoded protein is CASSTGLAGGPGEQFF. Full variable domain (outside the CDR3, taken from reference TRBV11-3 and TRBJ2-1): EAGVVQSPRYKIIEKKQPVAFWCNPISGHNTLYWYLQNLGQGPELLIRYENEEAVDDSQLPKDRFSAERLKGVDSTLKIQPAELGDSAVYLCASSTGLAGGPGEQFFGPGTRLTVL.

The rearrangement links TRBV2 to TRBJ2-1; weak D call: TRBD1 (5 bases). Trimming shortened V by 2 bases and J by 1 base, and 6 bases separated the two germline ends. The CDR3 has 14 amino acids. Germline-derived CDR1 and CDR2 are SNHLY and FYNNEI. The CDR3 sequence is CASSEQGSYNEQFF. CDR3 sequence (DNA): TGTGCCAGCAGTGAACAGGGTTCCTACAATGAGCAGTTCTTC.

This clone came up a few times. J is TRBJ1-5 and V is TRBV5-5; the D is unclear. Germline V lookup: CDR1 SGHKS, CDR2 YYEKEE (reference sequence). The CDR3 runs to 13 residues. The V and J ends lost 2 bases and 0 bases respectively, with 3 bases between them. CDR3 nucleotides: TGTGCCAGCAGCTTTTATAGCAATCAGCCCCAGCATTTT. The encoded protein is CASSFYSNQPQHF.

CDR3 sequence: CASSSTRGGYGYTF. The CDR3 coding sequence is TGTGCCAGCAGCTCGACCAGGGGCGGGTATGGCTACACCTTC. J is TRBJ1-2 and V is TRBV5-4; perhaps TRBD1 as D (6 bases). This CDR3 spans 14 amino acids. The germline V and J ends were trimmed by 3 bases and 5 bases, with 14 bases remaining between them. CDR1 is SGHNT and CDR2 is YYREEE in the germline V gene (reference sequence).

J is TRBJ1-2 and V is TRBV10-3; TRBD1 aligns across 9 bases. This CDR3 has 15 residues. Per germline, CDR1 ENHRY and CDR2 SYGVKD. The trim removed 1 base at V and 6 bases at J, leaving 6 bases unmatched. The CDR3: CAISEWGGQGDGYTF. CDR3 coding DNA: TGTGCCATCAGTGAGTGGGGGGGACAGGGAGATGGCTACACCTTC.

J is TRBJ1-2 and V is TRBV4-2; tentative D call: TRBD1 (6 bases). The germline CDR1 and CDR2 sequences are LGHNA and YNFKEQ. V gave up 0 bases and J gave up 8 bases, with 13 bases separating them. CDR3 length: 14 residues. DNA for the CDR3: TGTGCCAGCAGCCAAGAACCCAGGGGATGGGGCTACACCTTC. It encodes CASSQEPRGWGYTF.

The chain joins TRBV7-9 to TRBJ2-7, with 11 bases matching TRBD2. The CDR3 is 16 residues long. V shed 5 bases, J shed 2 bases, and the junction held 8 bases outside the gene matches. Germline lookup yields CDR1 SEHNR and CDR2 FQNEAQ (reference sequence). This chain's CDR3 is CASSPKTSGVPYEQYF. In nucleotides, the CDR3 is TGTGCCAGCAGCCCGAAGACTAGCGGGGTTCCCTACGAGCAGTACTTC.

The chain joins TRBV3-1 (or the pseudogene TRBV3-2) to TRBJ1-4, with a possible D match to TRBD1 (6 bases). The CDR3 runs to 15 residues. Germline V gene lookup returns CDR1 LGHDT and CDR2 YNNKEL (reference sequence). With 6 bases removed from V and 4 bases from J, the gap between germline ends came to 15 bases. The CDR3 nucleotides are TGTGCCAGCAGGGACGTCAAGGGGGTTAATGAAAAACTGTTTTTT. It codes for CASRDVKGVNEKLFF.

The V call is TRBV18, the J call TRBJ1-5, with TRBD1 identical over 7 bases. CDR1 KGHSH and CDR2 LQKENI come from the germline V gene. The CDR3 length is 15 residues. V was clipped by 6 bases and J by 3 bases; unmatched bases: 8. The DNA of the CDR3 is TGTGCCAGCTCCGCGGCCGGGACAGACAATCAGCCCCAGCATTTT. It is translated as CASSAAGTDNQPQHF. Drawing the rest from reference TRBV18 and TRBJ1-5, the complete variable domain is NAGVMQNPRHLVRRRGQEARLRCSPMKGHSHVYWYRQLPEEGLKFMVYLQKENIIDESGMPKERFSAEFPKEGPSILRIQQVVRGDSAAYFCASSAAGTDNQPQHFGDGTRLSIL.

The genes are TRBV6-2 or TRBV6-3 and TRBJ1-1; 7 bases are shared with TRBD1. The germline gives CDR1 MNHEY, CDR2 SVGEGT. CDR3 size: 14 residues. Unmatched junction bases numbered 7, after V lost 6 bases and J lost 3 bases. In DNA form, the CDR3 reads TGTGCCAGCAGCGGCAGGGGGGTCCACACTGAAGCTTTCTTT. Protein product: CASSGRGVHTEAFF.

This clone has a single count. The rearrangement joins TRBV7-9 to TRBJ2-3, with 8 bases fitting TRBD1. Germline CDR1 is SEHNR and CDR2 is FQNEAQ (reference sequence). V was clipped by 6 bases and J by 6 bases; unmatched bases: 11. The CDR3 has 15 residues. CDR3 protein: CASRPRDRPGDTQYF. The DNA for the CDR3 is TGTGCCAGCAGACCCCGGGACAGGCCCGGGGATACGCAGTATTTT.

In this sample, this clone turned up once. The chain uses TRBV18 and TRBJ1-5, with D uncertain. Germline V CDR1 and CDR2: KGHSH, LQKENI. Trimming pared 3 bases from V and 7 bases from J, leaving 13 bases between. The CDR3 runs to 14 residues. The CDR3 coding sequence is TGTGCCAGCTCACCCGTCCGGGGAGGCCAGCCCCAGCATTTT. Its translation is CASSPVRGGQPQHF.

The chain has TRBV7-9 and TRBJ1-4; the match to TRBD1 covers 8 bases. Germline V gene lookup returns CDR1 SEHNR and CDR2 FQNEAQ (reference sequence). CDR3 length: 16 amino acids. V trimming: 5 bases; J trimming: 3 bases; junction bases outside the gene matches: 8. The chain's CDR3 is CASSPGQGWSNEKLFF. The CDR3 DNA reads TGTGCCAGCAGCCCTGGACAGGGTTGGTCTAATGAAAAACTGTTTTTT.

The chain is built from TRBV28 and TRBJ2-5; a possible D gene is TRBD1 (5 bases). In germline, CDR1 is MDHEN, CDR2 SYDVKM. V was clipped by 7 bases and J by 2 bases, with 17 bases between them. The CDR3 sequence is 15 residues long. The CDR3 nucleotides are TGTGCCAGCACCCCTGGCAGGGTGAAACAAGAGACCCAGTACTTC. This encodes CASTPGRVKQETQYF.